This TCR beta chain was obtained from a study of blood T cell repertoires in COVID-19. Study processing details: Counts of nucleated cells, estimated from reference gene primer amplification, were obtained. The data were produced by immunoSEQ multiplex PCR, yet TCRdb's version contains in-frame clones alone and is incomplete. V and J calls and clone size are given by that table; D and trimming were obtained from the DNA. In the table there are more than 300,000 clones, 86% of which are singletons. Trimming shortened V by 1 base and J by 2 bases, and 11 bases separated the two germline ends. This CDR3 has 15 amino acids. The germline V gene encodes CDR1 LGHNA and CDR2 YNFKEQ. The study drew participants aged about 18 to 89 years from about two dozen US areas.

The chain joins TRBV4-2 to TRBJ2-5; D ambiguous. The clonotype was recovered from a woman aged 18 to 35 who had recovered from COVID-19. Sample: PBMCs or T cells enriched from blood (not recorded which). The CDR3 coding sequence is TGTGCCAGCAGCCAAGCCGCAGGCCTGCAAGAGACCCAGTACTTC. Translation gives CASSQAAGLQETQYF.